This T cell receptor beta chain was found in a study of Ad26.COV2.S vaccination and SARS-CoV-2 variants. Documented treatment: roughly 19 received Ad26.COV2.S at low or high dose, single or two shots; about 5 received placebo; per-sample allocation not given. After the first vaccine or placebo injection, samples were drawn on day 63. Details on this clone: Its antigen is unidentified.

Assay: immunoSEQ multiplex PCR; the TCRdb copy retains only in-frame clones and omits some. This sample yields hundreds of thousands of clones, of which about 91% are seen a single time; roughly 2.5% belongs to the top ten. Study results and limitations: With respect to non-spike TCR breadth, vaccine and placebo recipients were similar.

Source: peripheral blood, taken in a trial of Ad26.COV2.S vaccine versus placebo. The receptor was isolated from a person aged 18-65 years who received the Ad26.COV2.S COVID-19 vaccine or a placebo.

As DNA, the CDR3 is TGTGCCAGCAGCTTACCAGCGGGGCGGAGGTCTGGAAACACCATATATTTT. Translated: CASSLPAGRRSGNTIYF. This chain links TRBV11-3 with TRBJ1-3; the D gene is possibly TRBD1 (5 bases). V was pared by 2 bases and J by 1 base, with 15 bases between. Germline CDR1 and CDR2: SGHNT and YENEEA. The CDR3 runs 17 residues.